The entry below gives a single T cell receptor (beta chain) sequence along with its context. Germline assignment: CDR1 SGDLS and CDR2 YYNGEE. V was clipped by 3 bases and J by 4 bases, with 12 bases between them. The CDR3 is 14 amino acids. The data are from a study of T-cell memory formation after mild COVID-19. One entry per CDR3 protein, called by TCRdb with MiXCR from the 5' RACE reads. The table shows under 250,000 distinct CDR3 sequences, with 15% to 17% occurring only once. The sequencing input was PBMCs or a T cell subset sorted from them (not recorded which). This chain uses TRBV9 with TRBJ2-3; perhaps TRBD1 as D (5 bases). The sequence derives from an adult woman who had mild COVID-19 (a few samples of this study predate the infection). Cell type and time point are not known. CDR3 sequence: CASSESGAADTQYF. CDR3 DNA sequence: TGTGCCAGCAGCGAGAGTGGGGCGGCAGATACGCAGTATTTT.